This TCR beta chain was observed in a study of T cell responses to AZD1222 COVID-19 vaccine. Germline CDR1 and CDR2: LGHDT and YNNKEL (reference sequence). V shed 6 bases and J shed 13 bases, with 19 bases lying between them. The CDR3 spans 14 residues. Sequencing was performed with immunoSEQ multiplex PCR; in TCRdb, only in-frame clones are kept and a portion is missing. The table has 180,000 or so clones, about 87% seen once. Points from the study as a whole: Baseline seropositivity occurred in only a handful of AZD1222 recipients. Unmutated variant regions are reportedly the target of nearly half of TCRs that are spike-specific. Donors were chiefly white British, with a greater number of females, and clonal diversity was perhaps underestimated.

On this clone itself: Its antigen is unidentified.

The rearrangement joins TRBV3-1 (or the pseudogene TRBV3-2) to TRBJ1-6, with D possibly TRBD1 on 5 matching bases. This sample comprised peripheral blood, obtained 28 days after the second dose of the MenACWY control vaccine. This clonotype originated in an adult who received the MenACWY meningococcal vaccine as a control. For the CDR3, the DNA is TGTGCCAGCAGACACGGCGGGGGAAATGGGCCCCTCCACTTT. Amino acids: CASRHGGGNGPLHF.